The clone carrying this TCR beta chain appeared a few times. This sample is part of a study of blood T cell repertoires in COVID-19. Germline V gene data show CDR1 as MDHEN and CDR2 as SYDVKM. V was clipped by 4 bases and J by 3 bases; unmatched bases: 3. The CDR3 is 14 residues long. Clones were sequenced by immunoSEQ multiplex PCR, and TCRdb holds only the in-frame ones, with some missing. The sample includes 150,000 to 200,000 clones, roughly 86% of them seen just once. This TCR was sampled from a man in his forties with active or convalescent COVID-19. Specimen: peripheral blood. V usage is TRBV28 and J usage is TRBJ2-7; 10 bases agree with TRBD2. The CDR3, as DNA: TGTGCCAGCAGTTCCGCTAGCGGGGGCTACGAGCAGTACTTC. Residues: CASSSASGGYEQYF.